The 13 T cell receptor beta chains below were found in one sample sequenced in a study of cytomegalovirus exposure and HLA in healthy donors. PCR employed 60 Vbeta and 13 Jbeta primers. Profiled with immunoSEQ multiplex PCR; TCRdb holds only in-frame clones, not every one. The data show about 140,000 clones, approximately 71% seen once. The sample taken for sequencing was PBMCs. These receptors were collected from a woman in her forties or fifties in good health and CMV-seronegative.

The rearrangement links TRBV5-1 to TRBJ1-6; TRBD1 matches 10 bases. Germline trimming cut 4 bases from V and 6 bases from J; bases unmatched to any gene: 7. This CDR3 has 16 residues. The germline V gene has CDR1 SGHRS and CDR2 YFSETQ. The CDR3 is CASSLQRDRGNSPLHF. For the CDR3, the DNA is TGCGCCAGCAGCCTGCAAAGGGACAGGGGTAATTCACCCCTCCACTTT.

Points on this clone: At one end the junction does not follow the germline gene, possibly because of a read error. This chain joins TRBV2 and TRBJ1-2; D ambiguous. Germline V lookup: CDR1 SNHLY, CDR2 FYNNEI. CDR3 length equals 13 residues. The CDR3 spells CASREEARRINTF. CDR3 sequence (DNA): TGTGCCAGCAGGGAAGAAGCCCGGAGGATCAACACCTTC.

The chain has TRBV5-1 and TRBJ2-3, with 8 bases lining up with TRBD2. This CDR3 has 15 residues. Germline V lookup: CDR1 SGHRS, CDR2 YFSETQ. The V segment lost 2 bases and the J segment 3 bases; nucleotides outside the gene matches: 5. This chain's CDR3 is CASSFGGARTDTQYF. In DNA form, the CDR3 reads TGCGCCAGCAGCTTCGGGGGGGCCAGGACAGATACGCAGTATTTT.

The V and J genes are TRBV5-1 and TRBJ1-1; D uncertain. V was pared by 2 bases and J by 3 bases, with 11 bases between. The germline gives CDR1 SGHRS, CDR2 YFSETQ. The CDR3 has 14 amino acids. The CDR3 DNA reads as TGCGCCAGCAGCTTTCTTAGAGATGACACTGAAGCTTTCTTT. This encodes CASSFLRDDTEAFF.

The V call is TRBV6-4, the J call TRBJ2-2; TRBD2 might be the D (6 bases). The V end lost 5 bases, the J end lost 0 bases, and 13 bases lay between the germline ends. This CDR3 has 16 amino acids. The germline V gene encodes CDR1 MRHNA and CDR2 SNTAGT. CDR3 coding DNA: TGTGCCAGCAGTTTCGACGGGGGACCGAACACCGGGGAGCTGTTTTTT. It is translated as CASSFDGGPNTGELFF.

The rearrangement uses TRBV6-1 and TRBJ1-5; 9 bases map to TRBD1. The length of the CDR3 is 15 residues. Germline V CDR1 and CDR2: MNHNS, SASEGT. After removal of 4 bases from V and 3 bases from J, the junction contained 4 bases not matched to a gene. Here the CDR3 DNA reads TGTGCCAGCAGTGGTCGGGACAGGGTCAATCAGCCCCAGCATTTT. Protein product: CASSGRDRVNQPQHF.

This chain connects TRBV2 to TRBJ2-3; weak D call: TRBD2 (6 bases). Germline V lookup: CDR1 SNHLY, CDR2 FYNNEI. Trimming cost V 4 bases and J 0 bases, with 8 bases left between them. There are 14 residues in the CDR3. The CDR3 reads CASSAGVSTDTQYF. For the CDR3, the DNA is TGTGCCAGCAGTGCGGGGGTGAGCACAGATACGCAGTATTTT.

This chain connects TRBV7-8 to TRBJ2-7; 9 bases line up with TRBD2. V shed 1 base, J shed 3 bases, and the junction held 4 bases outside the gene matches. Germline loops: CDR1 SGHVS, CDR2 FQNEAQ. CDR3 size: 15 residues. CDR3: CASSLGLAGLYEQYF. The DNA for the CDR3 is TGTGCCAGCAGCTTAGGGCTAGCGGGGCTCTACGAGCAGTACTTC.

The rearrangement uses TRBV2 and TRBJ1-5; D is uncertain. Germline assignment: CDR1 SNHLY and CDR2 FYNNEI. The V gene lost 4 bases and the J gene lost 2 bases, with 12 bases spanning the gap. CDR3 length: 15 amino acids. This chain's CDR3 is CASSAPGMGNQPQHF. CDR3 in DNA: TGTGCCAGCAGTGCCCCGGGGATGGGCAATCAGCCCCAGCATTTT.

The V gene is TRBV27, the J gene TRBJ2-2; D gene unclear. CDR1 MNHEY and CDR2 SMNVEV come from the germline V gene (reference sequence). V was trimmed by 5 bases and J by 1 base, leaving 5 bases between them. This CDR3 is 13 amino acids long. CDR3 nucleotide sequence: TGTGCCAGCAGTACATTGAACACCGGGGAGCTGTTTTTT. Its translation: CASSTLNTGELFF.

This clone was seen just once. This chain joins TRBV19 and TRBJ1-5; no reliable D call. The CDR3 covers 16 residues. The germline V and J ends were trimmed by 6 bases and 3 bases, with 18 bases remaining between them. Germline assignment: CDR1 LNHDA and CDR2 SQIVND (reference sequence). DNA of the CDR3: TGTGCCAGTAGCAGCTTCGGGAGGGCCTACAATCAGCCCCAGCATTTT. This encodes CASSSFGRAYNQPQHF. The full variable domain, with the rest looked up from reference TRBV19 and TRBJ1-5, is DGGITQSPKYLFRKEGQNVTLSCEQNLNHDAMYWYRQDPGQGLRLIYYSQIVNDFQKGDIAEGYSVSREKKESFPLTVTSAQKNPTAFYLCASSSFGRAYNQPQHFGDGTRLSIL.

The gene calls are TRBV2 and TRBJ1-6; no reliable D call. CDR1 SNHLY and CDR2 FYNNEI come from the germline V gene. The CDR3 runs 13 residues. The germline V and J ends were trimmed by 7 bases and 1 base, with 5 bases remaining between them. CDR3 region: CASKESYNSPLHF. The CDR3 coding sequence is TGTGCCAGCAAGGAGTCCTATAATTCACCCCTCCACTTT.

V gene TRBV5-1 combines with J gene TRBJ1-6; TRBD1 agrees at 7 bases. After removal of 0 bases from V and 8 bases from J, the junction contained 8 bases not matched to a gene. The CDR3 loop spans 16 amino acids. In germline, CDR1 is SGHRS, CDR2 YFSETQ. The CDR3, as DNA: TGCGCCAGCAGCTTGGAGGGGGCGAGGAAAGATTCACCCCTCCACTTT. This codes for CASSLEGARKDSPLHF. Looking up the rest from reference TRBV5-1 and TRBJ1-6 gives the full variable domain: KAGVTQTPRYLIKTRGQQVTLSCSPISGHRSVSWYQQTPGQGLQFLFEYFSETQRNKGNFPGRFSGRQFSNSRSEMNVSTLELGDSALYLCASSLEGARKDSPLHFGNGTRLTVT.